This T cell receptor (beta chain) was recovered during a study of T-cell reconstitution after alpha-beta-depleted transplantation in children. Study observations and caveats: Diversity of TCRbeta at day 60 was high in some patients, arising from surviving recipient T cells and thymic progenitors. After transplant, at about two months, alpha-beta T cells were reportedly derived from several hundred expanded graft clones. T-cell numbers and diversity one year post-transplant derived largely from freshly generated T cells.

A library of TCRbeta sequences, prepared with unique molecular identifiers, was generated. TCRdb reanalysed the PCR reads using MiXCR and keeps one entry per CDR3 protein. The sample includes 200,000 to 250,000 distinct CDR3 sequences, approximately 7% seen only once; the top ten take approximately 5.7%. In its sample, this clonotype was seen a few times. Its antigen is undetermined. V lost 3 bases and J 6 bases, leaving 7 bases between the germline ends. The CDR3 extends over 11 amino acids. The germline V gene has CDR1 DFQATT and CDR2 SNEGSKA (reference sequence). The gene calls are TRBV20-1 and TRBJ2-3; D gene ambiguous. Sequencing was performed on PBMCs, taken before TCRalphabeta/CD19-depleted stem cell transplant. This TCR was sampled from a boy aged 2 to 9 with acute lymphoblastic leukemia, due to receive a stem cell transplant. In nucleotides, the CDR3 is TGCAGTGCTAGCTTAGGGGATACGCAGTATTTT. It codes for CSASLGDTQYF.